Presented here are 22 T cell receptor beta chains from one specimen sequenced in a study of blood T cells in healthy people across ages. For the second PCR, which ran for 7 to 11 cycles, a sample-barcoded 5' primer and a J-beta primer mix were used. TCRdb processed the 5' RACE reads anew with MiXCR; each CDR3 protein has one entry. The sample holds about 640,000 distinct CDR3 sequences, approximately 30% seen once. Material: blood. The receptors derive from an elderly woman in good health.

This clonotype was seen ten or more times. With a much larger clone just one base away, this may be a read error. The V and J genes are TRBV18 and TRBJ2-7, with D possibly TRBD1 on 6 matching bases. Per the germline V gene, CDR1 is KGHSH and CDR2 is LQKENI. The CDR3 is 13 amino acids. V dropped 0 bases and J dropped 7 bases, with 10 bases sitting between them. In DNA form, the CDR3 reads TGTGCCAGCTCACCACCGCAGGGGCGGGAGCAGTACTTC. As protein: CASSPPQGREQYF.

Concerning this clonotype: Being one base from a much bigger clone, this may be a read error. J is TRBJ2-7 and V is TRBV7-2; weak D call: TRBD1 (6 bases). V gave up 1 base and J gave up 7 bases, with 26 bases separating them. The CDR3 spans 18 residues. The germline V gene encodes CDR1 SGHTA and CDR2 FQGNSA. CDR3: CASSLVGGQSGSAHEQYF. The CDR3 DNA reads TGTGCCAGCAGCTTAGTGGGCGGACAGTCGGGCAGTGCACATGAGCAGTACTTC.

In this sample, this clonotype turned up a few times. The chain couples TRBV12-3 or TRBV12-4 to TRBJ1-5, with D maybe TRBD1 (6 bases). The CDR3 consists of 15 residues. Trimming removed 6 bases at V and 2 bases at J, with 14 bases between. CDR3: CASRDTGSGNQPQHF. The DNA of the CDR3 is TGTGCCAGCAGAGATACAGGGTCGGGCAATCAGCCCCAGCATTTT.

As to this clonotype: A much larger clonotype is one base distant, so this may be a read error. The chain uses TRBV27 and TRBJ2-7, with D perhaps matching TRBD1 (6 bases). The J call may be wrong; the DNA end is better matched by TRBJ2-5. The CDR3 runs to 13 residues. Germline V CDR1 and CDR2: MNHEY, SMNVEV (reference sequence). Here the CDR3 reads CASRRTARETQYF. CDR3 sequence (DNA): TGTGCCAGCAGACGGACAGCACGAGAGACCCAGTACTTC.

Points on this clonotype: Mismatch with germline at one junction end may stem from a read error. The chain carries TRBV12-3 or TRBV12-4 and TRBJ2-3, with D possibly matching TRBD2 (7 bases). This CDR3 contains 16 residues. The CDR3: CASSLSGGLSTDMQYF. In nucleotides, the CDR3 is TGTGCCAGCAGTTTGTCGGGGGGCCTTAGCACAGATATGCAGTATTTT.

The rearrangement links TRBV5-4 to TRBJ1-4, with D perhaps matching TRBD1 (5 bases). The CDR3 spans 15 residues. V was shortened by 0 bases and J by 8 bases, with 14 bases between the two germline ends. Germline lookup yields CDR1 SGHNT and CDR2 YYREEE (reference sequence). DNA of the CDR3: TGTGCCAGCAGCTTGGCCTCAGGGATGGGCGAAAAACTGTTTTTT. Encoded protein: CASSLASGMGEKLFF.

This clonotype was detected many times. This rearrangement joins TRBV25-1 to TRBJ2-7; D might be TRBD1 (5 bases). The V gene's germline CDR1 is MGHDK and CDR2 SYGVNS. V was cut by 4 bases and J by 8 bases, with 12 bases left in between. The CDR3 runs to 12 residues. CDR3 in amino acids: CASSATAGKQYF. CDR3 bases: TGTGCCAGCAGTGCGACAGCCGGAAAGCAGTACTTC.

This clonotype was detected only once. Given a much more abundant clone one base away, this may be a read error. The chain combines TRBV18 with TRBJ2-1; TRBD1 aligns across 7 bases. Trimming removed 2 bases from V and 12 bases from J; junction bases left unmatched: 7. Germline CDR1 and CDR2: KGHSH and LQKENI. This CDR3 has 13 amino acids. The CDR3 nucleotides are TGTGCCAGCTCACCAACCGACAGGGCTAGGCAGTTCTTC. Protein: CASSPTDRARQFF.

Regarding this clonotype: This may come from a read error, since a much larger clone is one base off. V gene TRBV7-2 combines with J gene TRBJ1-4; possibly TRBD1 for D (5 bases). The germline V and J ends were trimmed by 3 bases and 6 bases, with 14 bases remaining between them. This CDR3 contains 15 residues. Per germline, CDR1 SGHTA and CDR2 FQGNSA. DNA for the CDR3: TGTACCAGCAGCTTGGGGTGGGGGTTAGATGAAAAACTGTTTTTT. This encodes CTSSLGWGLDEKLFF.

The sample holds many counts of this clonotype. The chain couples TRBV6-5 to TRBJ1-1; D is unclear. The CDR3 consists of 17 residues. Germline V gives CDR1 MNHEY, CDR2 SVGAGI. V was clipped by 0 bases and J by 5 bases, with 19 bases between them. CDR3 in amino acids: CASSYSMGSRGGTEAFF. As DNA, the CDR3 is TGTGCCAGCAGTTACTCGATGGGGTCTCGGGGAGGAACTGAAGCTTTCTTT.

The chain employs TRBV28 and TRBJ1-1; no reliable D call. The CDR3 length is 12 residues. With 5 bases removed from V and 8 bases from J, the gap between germline ends came to 12 bases. Germline loops: CDR1 MDHEN, CDR2 SYDVKM. This CDR3 is CASSPLSREAFF. The CDR3 nucleotides are TGTGCCAGCAGTCCTCTGTCCCGGGAAGCTTTCTTT.

The gene calls are TRBV30 and TRBJ1-2, with 7 bases matching TRBD1. The CDR3 loop spans 12 amino acids. V shed 8 bases, J shed 1 base, and the junction held 4 bases outside the gene matches. Germline V gene data show CDR1 as GTSNPN and CDR2 as SVGIG (reference sequence). CDR3 coding DNA: TGTGCCGCGGGACAGAGTAACTATGGCTACACCTTC. This sequence encodes CAAGQSNYGYTF.

On this clonotype itself: A read error may be the cause here, since a much bigger clone is one base away. This chain joins TRBV9 and TRBJ1-2, with 9 nucleotides matching TRBD1. CDR1 SGDLS and CDR2 YYNGEE come from the germline V gene. The CDR3 is 14 residues long. CDR3 sequence (DNA): TGTGCCGGCAGCGCTCAGACAGGGGGCTATGGCTACACCTTC. Its translation: CAGSAQTGGYGYTF.

In its sample, this clonotype was seen many times. The V and J genes are TRBV5-1 and TRBJ2-5; D ambiguous. V was shortened by 1 base and J by 2 bases, with 6 bases between the two germline ends. Germline V gives CDR1 SGHRS, CDR2 YFSETQ. CDR3 length: 13 amino acids. The chain's CDR3 is CASSLRDQETQYF. In DNA, the CDR3 is TGCGCCAGCAGCTTGAGGGATCAAGAGACCCAGTACTTC.

This clonotype was counted ten times or more. The V and J genes are TRBV11-2 and TRBJ1-4; no reliable D call. The CDR3 loop spans 15 amino acids. V gave up 2 bases and J gave up 7 bases, with 14 bases separating them. Per the germline V gene, CDR1 is SGHAT and CDR2 is FQNNGV. The CDR3 sequence: CASSLIRQATEKLFF. For the CDR3, the DNA is TGTGCCAGCAGCTTAATCCGCCAGGCAACTGAAAAACTGTTTTTT.

The chain has TRBV11-2 and TRBJ2-1; 8 bases fit TRBD1. This CDR3 is 13 amino acids long. Germline V lookup: CDR1 SGHAT, CDR2 FQNNGV. V shed 6 bases and J 7 bases; nucleotides not matched to a gene: 5. The DNA for the CDR3 is TGTGCCAGCAGGTGGACAGGGACAAATGAGCAGTTCTTC. It codes for CASRWTGTNEQFF.

With regard to this clonotype: This could be a read error, since a much larger clone is one nucleotide away. V and J are TRBV7-9 and TRBJ2-5; TRBD2 agrees at 13 bases. TRBJ2-7 explains the end of the DNA better; the J call may be wrong. Germline values: CDR1 SEHNR, CDR2 FQNEAQ (reference sequence). The CDR3 loop spans 16 amino acids. The DNA of the CDR3 is TGTGCCAGCAGCTCCACTCGACTAGCGGGGGGCCACGAGCAGTACTTC. As protein: CASSSTRLAGGHEQYF.

This clonotype was observed many times. V and J are TRBV7-2 and TRBJ2-7; D is possibly TRBD2 (5 bases). Germline V gene lookup returns CDR1 SGHTA and CDR2 FQGNSA. The length of the CDR3 is 13 residues. The V and J ends lost 8 bases and 3 bases respectively, with 14 bases between them. CDR3 amino acids: CASGGTNDYEQYF. The CDR3 DNA reads TGTGCCAGCGGAGGAACTAATGACTACGAGCAGTACTTC.

This clonotype came up many times. The chain links TRBV5-5 to TRBJ2-7; D may be TRBD1 or TRBD2 (6 bases each). Germline CDR1 is SGHKS and CDR2 is YYEKEE (reference sequence). The CDR3 is 15 residues long. V lost 0 bases to trimming and J lost 3 bases, with 13 bases between them. The chain's CDR3 is CASSLDPGAYYEQYF. CDR3 coding DNA: TGTGCCAGCAGCTTGGACCCGGGGGCCTACTACGAGCAGTACTTC.

This chain connects TRBV10-3 to TRBJ1-6; D perhaps matches TRBD1 (5 bases). Looked up from germline, CDR1 is ENHRY and CDR2 is SYGVKD. This CDR3 is 17 amino acids long. Trimming cost V 10 bases and J 0 bases, with 19 bases left between them. The CDR3 is CASRPGGGSSYNSPLHF. The CDR3 DNA reads as TGTGCCAGCCGACCCGGGGGAGGGAGCTCCTATAATTCACCCCTCCACTTT.

This clonotype was seen repeatedly, ten times or more. The rearrangement uses TRBV20-1 and TRBJ1-4, with D possibly matching TRBD1 (5 bases). In germline, CDR1 is DFQATT, CDR2 SNEGSKA (reference sequence). With 6 bases removed from V and 6 bases from J, the gap between germline ends came to 8 bases. CDR3 length: 11 residues. The CDR3 DNA sequence: TGCAGTGCCCGGGACTATGAAAAACTGTTTTTT. Protein sequence: CSARDYEKLFF.

This clonotype has a count of ten or more. This chain links TRBV2 with TRBJ2-5, with 8 nucleotides matching TRBD2. The J segment lost 5 bases and the V segment lost 1 base, leaving 6 bases of the junction unmatched. Germline assignment: CDR1 SNHLY and CDR2 FYNNEI. CDR3 length: 15 residues. CDR3 bases: TGTGCCAGCAGTGAAGGCGGGGGGCAGAGGGAGACCCAGTACTTC. It encodes CASSEGGGQRETQYF.